These 9 T cell receptor beta chains were all obtained from the same sample, sequenced in a study of CD8 T cells in ankylosing spondylitis. Findings and caveats of the study: A TCR beta motif of eight or nine highly homologous variants seemed to mark ankylosing spondylitis blood.

Their antigens remain unidentified. TCRdb re-derived calls from the 5' RACE reads in MiXCR, one entry per CDR3 protein. Of about 390,000 distinct CDR3 sequences in the sample, 20% to 25% were seen once. The sequencing input was blood, either unsorted or a sorted T cell fraction (not recorded which). These receptors were taken from a male donor with ankylosing spondylitis.

The genes are TRBV6-1 and TRBJ1-1, with TRBD1 matching 8 bases. This CDR3 contains 14 residues. Germline-derived CDR1 and CDR2 are MNHNS and SASEGT. V shed 2 bases and J 5 bases; nucleotides not matched to a gene: 4. For the CDR3, the DNA is TGTGCCAGCAGTGAAACCAGGGGGCTTACTGAAGCTTTCTTT. It is translated as CASSETRGLTEAFF.

J is TRBJ1-1 and V is TRBV7-3; no clear D. The CDR3 runs 12 residues. The V gene's germline CDR1 is SGHTA and CDR2 FQGTGA. V was cut by 1 base and J by 8 bases, with 8 bases left in between. In DNA form, the CDR3 reads TGTGCCAGCAGCTTAATAAGGGCGGAAGCTTTCTTT. Encoded protein: CASSLIRAEAFF.

The table lists this clonotype with many counts. The rearrangement links TRBV29-1 to TRBJ2-1; 11 bases match TRBD2. The germline V gene has CDR1 SQVTM and CDR2 ANQGSEA. The J segment lost 4 bases and the V segment lost 7 bases, leaving 6 bases of the junction unmatched. The CDR3 is 14 residues long. The CDR3 DNA reads TGCAGCGCAACCGGGACTAGCGGTTACAATGAGCAGTTCTTC. It encodes CSATGTSGYNEQFF.

This chain links TRBV12-3 or TRBV12-4 with TRBJ2-7; TRBD1 agrees at 7 bases. This CDR3 comprises 13 residues. The V and J ends lost 6 bases and 5 bases, in that order; junction bases with no gene match: 7. This CDR3 reads CASRETGINEQYF. CDR3 nucleotides: TGTGCCAGCAGAGAGACAGGGATCAACGAGCAGTACTTC.

This clonotype has a handful of counts. The CDR3 reads CASSNPDRAQANYGYTF. For the CDR3, the DNA is TGTGCCAGCAGCAACCCGGACAGGGCCCAAGCTAACTATGGCTACACCTTC. This chain connects TRBV5-6 to TRBJ1-2; TRBD1 matches 8 bases. The CDR3 is made up of 17 amino acids. In germline, CDR1 is SGHDT, CDR2 YYEEEE. The V gene end was trimmed by 4 bases and the J gene end by 0 bases; junction bases not matched to a gene: 11.

This clonotype was detected only a few times. This chain links TRBV2 with TRBJ2-2; possible D gene TRBD2, 6 bases. Trimming took off 2 bases at V and 4 bases at J, with 14 bases between the two ends. Germline V gene sequence: CDR1 SNHLY, CDR2 FYNNEI. This CDR3 spans 16 amino acids. Here the CDR3 reads CASSEFRGSGTGELFF. The CDR3 DNA reads TGTGCCAGCAGTGAATTTCGGGGGAGTGGCACCGGGGAGCTGTTTTTT.

The chain links TRBV4-1 to TRBJ2-2, with TRBD1 as a possible D gene (5 bases). Trimming took 6 bases from V and 5 from J, leaving 19 bases between them. CDR1 is MGHRA, CDR2 YSYEKL, per germline. The CDR3 contains 16 residues. In DNA form, the CDR3 reads TGCGCCAGCAGTTCGAAAGGGGCAGGGAAAACCGGGGAGCTGTTTTTT. It codes for CASSSKGAGKTGELFF.

This clonotype appeared a few times. This chain joins TRBV11-2 and TRBJ2-7; 11 nucleotides agree with TRBD2. CDR1 and CDR2 from the germline V gene are SGHAT and FQNNGV. The V gene end was trimmed by 3 bases and the J gene end by 3 bases; junction bases not matched to a gene: 4. The CDR3 extends over 15 amino acids. The CDR3 DNA reads as TGTGCCAGCAGCTTTAATCTAGCGGGAGGCTACGAGCAGTACTTC. Translation gives CASSFNLAGGYEQYF.

The J gene is TRBJ1-5, the V gene TRBV12-3 or TRBV12-4; D gene unclear. Trimming removed 3 bases at V and 0 bases at J, with 9 bases between. The CDR3 has 15 residues. DNA of the CDR3: TGTGCCAGCAGTTTTCTGGGATATAGCAATCAGCCCCAGCATTTT. Encoded protein: CASSFLGYSNQPQHF.